The clone carrying this TCR beta chain was counted a few times. Compared with germline, one end of the junction differs, possibly owing to a read error. The data were taken from a study of cytomegalovirus exposure and HLA in healthy donors. Per germline, CDR1 SEHNR and CDR2 FQNEAQ (reference sequence). This CDR3 has 17 residues. The PCR contained 60 Vbeta and 13 Jbeta primers. Using immunoSEQ multiplex PCR, the repertoire was profiled, and TCRdb retains in-frame clones only, with some absent. Among around 150,000 clones listed, 79% were seen once. Sequencing was done on a sample of PBMCs. The receptor comes from a man between 50 and 59 years old in good health and CMV-seropositive. The chain recombines TRBV7-9 with TRBJ2-3, with 10 bases that match TRBD1. The CDR3 nucleotides read TGTTCCAGCAGCCGGGGACAGGGGATTGCTAGCACAGATACGCAGTATTTT. It yields the protein CSSSRGQGIASTDTQYF.